The sequence of this T cell receptor (beta chain) was determined in a study of T cell changes during pregnancy in multiple sclerosis (dated by TCRdb to the late 2010s). For context, the study as a whole: The study examined how the T cell repertoire changed over the course of pregnancy in women with multiple sclerosis.

Receptor amplification or capture employed the immunoSEQ multiplex PCR assay. TCRdb's version of the immuneACCESS table is confined to in-frame rearrangements and falls short of the full clone set. An unresolved V gene accounts for under half of the shortfall where checked; the remainder is of unknown origin. For this sample the table gives some 60,000 clones, of which 80% to 95% were detected only once. 0.7% to 1% of the sample lies in the top ten. CDR1 and CDR2, per the germline V gene, are SGHRS and YFSETQ. Relative to germline, V is missing 2 bases and J is missing 7 bases, with 14 bases of the junction outside any gene match. From its cysteine to its phenylalanine, the CDR3 spans 16 amino acids. Only the CDR3 portion is preserved as DNA: 48 bases, with reading frame beginning at the first base. Notes on this clone: Its antigen is currently not known. Base qualities are not at hand, and no much larger clone is one base apart.

This clonotype was sampled from a female donor with multiple sclerosis, enrolled in a pregnancy study. The rearrangement joined TRBV5-1 to TRBJ1-2; 7 bases in the junction line up with TRBD1. Sample: peripheral blood, taken in the first trimester of pregnancy. The DNA reads TGCGCCAGCAGCTTCCCTGGCGCCGAGGGGGCGCTTGGCTACACCTTC. Translated, this gives CASSFPGAEGALGYTF.